Listed below are T cell receptor beta chains from one sample, sequenced in a study of Ad26.COV2.S vaccination and SARS-CoV-2 variants. TCRdb's table, derived via immunoSEQ multiplex PCR, lists solely in-frame clones and lacks some. The sample has hundreds of thousands of clones; around 87% are singletons. The starting material was peripheral blood, obtained in a trial of Ad26.COV2.S vaccine versus placebo. The receptors stem from a person between 18 and 65 years old who received the Ad26.COV2.S COVID-19 vaccine or a placebo. Each CDR3 is given with its conserved first and last residue. Fields, in order: V gene, J gene, clone size, D gene, CDR3 DNA, CDR3 protein. A D gene is named only where the DNA matches it firmly. Only some rows state a clone size, as once, few, many or a class for expanded clones.

v_gene: TRBV29-1; j_gene: TRBJ1-2; abundance: -; d_gene: -; CDR3nt: TGCAGCGTTGAATCCACCCAAAATGGCTACACCTTC; CDR3aa: CSVESTQNGYTF
v_gene: TRBV10-3; j_gene: TRBJ2-3; abundance: once; d_gene: -; CDR3nt: TGTGCCATCAGTGGTTACCTCACAGATACGCAGTATTTT; CDR3aa: CAISGYLTDTQYF
v_gene: TRBV19; j_gene: TRBJ1-5; abundance: -; d_gene: TRBD1; CDR3nt: TGTGCCAGTAGTAGCTATCCCAGGGGGGTTAGCAATCAGCCCCAGCATTTT; CDR3aa: CASSSYPRGVSNQPQHF
v_gene: TRBV7-9; j_gene: TRBJ2-3; abundance: -; d_gene: TRBD1; CDR3nt: TGTGCCAGCAGCCTGACAGGGGGTTATAGCACAGATACGCAGTATTTT; CDR3aa: CASSLTGGYSTDTQYF
v_gene: TRBV29-1; j_gene: TRBJ1-2; abundance: -; d_gene: -; CDR3nt: TGCAGCGTTTTCTCGTGGGGCTACACCTTC; CDR3aa: CSVFSWGYTF
v_gene: TRBV4-1; j_gene: TRBJ1-5; abundance: -; d_gene: -; CDR3nt: TGCGCCAGCAGCCAAGATCGCGGCAGGGATCAGCCCCAGCATTTT; CDR3aa: CASSQDRGRDQPQHF
v_gene: TRBV25-1; j_gene: TRBJ2-2; abundance: -; d_gene: -; CDR3nt: TGTGCCAGCACCCCTCCGGGACCTAACACCGGGGAGCTGTTTTTT; CDR3aa: CASTPPGPNTGELFF
v_gene: TRBV6-5; j_gene: TRBJ2-7; abundance: -; d_gene: TRBD1; CDR3nt: TGTGCCAGCAGCTCTGGACAGGGCGCCTACGAGCAGTACTTC; CDR3aa: CASSSGQGAYEQYF
v_gene: TRBV7-2; j_gene: TRBJ1-5; abundance: -; d_gene: -; CDR3nt: TGTGCCAGCAGCTCCACAAGGGGCGGGGTAGGGGGGTGGAATCAGCCCCAGCATTTT; CDR3aa: CASSSTRGGVGGWNQPQHF
v_gene: TRBV5-1; j_gene: TRBJ1-3; abundance: few; d_gene: -; CDR3nt: TGCGCCAGCAGCCAGGACCTCTCTGGAAACACCATATATTTT; CDR3aa: CASSQDLSGNTIYF
v_gene: TRBV6-4; j_gene: TRBJ1-2; abundance: -; d_gene: TRBD1; CDR3nt: TGTGCCAGCAGTGACCTGGGACAGGGAATGGAAGGCTACACCTTC; CDR3aa: CASSDLGQGMEGYTF
v_gene: TRBV12-3/TRBV12-4; j_gene: TRBJ1-1; abundance: -; d_gene: -; CDR3nt: TGTGCCAGCAGTTTGAAGGGGAACACTGAAGCTTTCTTT; CDR3aa: CASSLKGNTEAFF
v_gene: TRBV6-1; j_gene: TRBJ2-7; abundance: -; d_gene: -; CDR3nt: TGTGCCAGCAGTGAAGCCGGGCACTCCTACGAGCAGTACTTC; CDR3aa: CASSEAGHSYEQYF
v_gene: TRBV18; j_gene: TRBJ1-3; abundance: -; d_gene: -; CDR3nt: TGTGCCAGCTCACCACCGGCGGTCCGCTCTGGAAACACCATATATTTT; CDR3aa: CASSPPAVRSGNTIYF
v_gene: TRBV2; j_gene: TRBJ2-2; abundance: -; d_gene: TRBD2; CDR3nt: TGTGCCAGCAGACCGACTAGCGGGGGCCGGAACACCGGGGAGCTGTTTTTT; CDR3aa: CASRPTSGGRNTGELFF
v_gene: TRBV18; j_gene: TRBJ2-3; abundance: -; d_gene: TRBD2; CDR3nt: TGTGCCAGCTCAAATAATGCGGTCGTAGCGGGGGGGCACGATACGCAGTATTTT; CDR3aa: CASSNNAVVAGGHDTQYF
v_gene: TRBV6-5; j_gene: TRBJ2-5; abundance: -; d_gene: -; CDR3nt: TGTGCCAGCAGTTACTCGAAGATATGGAAGACCCAGTACTTC; CDR3aa: CASSYSKIWKTQYF
v_gene: TRBV5-1; j_gene: TRBJ1-1; abundance: -; d_gene: -; CDR3nt: TGCGCCAGCAGCAGAGGCGGGGAGAACACTGAAGCTTTCTTT; CDR3aa: CASSRGGENTEAFF
v_gene: TRBV30; j_gene: TRBJ1-1; abundance: once; d_gene: -; CDR3nt: TGTGCCTGGACAATTTCAGGGGACACTGAAGCTTTCTTT; CDR3aa: CAWTISGDTEAFF
v_gene: TRBV13; j_gene: TRBJ2-7; abundance: -; d_gene: -; CDR3nt: TGTGCCAGCAGCTTAGACGGGACCGGCGAGCAGTACTTC; CDR3aa: CASSLDGTGEQYF
v_gene: TRBV7-9; j_gene: TRBJ1-2; abundance: -; d_gene: -; CDR3nt: TGTGCCAGCAGCGGAAGGGTGGGGCGGGGTGGCTACACCTTC; CDR3aa: CASSGRVGRGGYTF
v_gene: TRBV5-1; j_gene: TRBJ2-3; abundance: once; d_gene: -; CDR3nt: TGCGCCAGCAGCTTGGCCGCGGGTAGGAATACGCAGTATTTT; CDR3aa: CASSLAAGRNTQYF
v_gene: TRBV19; j_gene: TRBJ2-7; abundance: -; d_gene: TRBD1; CDR3nt: TGTGCCAGTAGTATAAGAGTTTCAGGGGGCTACGAGCAGTACTTC; CDR3aa: CASSIRVSGGYEQYF
v_gene: TRBV5-1; j_gene: TRBJ2-5; abundance: -; d_gene: -; CDR3nt: TGCGCCAGCAGCTTGCAGGGGACCCAAGAGACCCAGTACTTC; CDR3aa: CASSLQGTQETQYF
v_gene: TRBV9; j_gene: TRBJ1-6; abundance: -; d_gene: TRBD1; CDR3nt: TGTGCCAGCAGCATTGGACAGGGCAATTCACCCCTCCACTTT; CDR3aa: CASSIGQGNSPLHF
v_gene: TRBV6-2/TRBV6-3; j_gene: TRBJ1-5; abundance: few; d_gene: -; CDR3nt: TGTGCCAGCAGTTACTCTCTGGGGGCGGATCAGCCCCAGCATTTT; CDR3aa: CASSYSLGADQPQHF
v_gene: TRBV7-9; j_gene: TRBJ2-3; abundance: -; d_gene: -; CDR3nt: TGTGCCAGCAGCTTAGCCCGGGTAGCTCCAGATACGCAGTATTTT; CDR3aa: CASSLARVAPDTQYF
v_gene: TRBV3-1/TRBV3-2; j_gene: TRBJ2-1; abundance: -; d_gene: -; CDR3nt: TGTGCCAGCAGCCCCTCGATTGGTTACAATGAGCAGTTCTTC; CDR3aa: CASSPSIGYNEQFF
v_gene: TRBV6-2/TRBV6-3; j_gene: TRBJ1-6; abundance: -; d_gene: TRBD1; CDR3nt: TGTGCCAGCAGTCCCTCGACAGGGGGTGCTTCACCCCTCCACTTT; CDR3aa: CASSPSTGGASPLHF